This TCR beta chain derives from a study of blood T cell repertoires in COVID-19 (dated by TCRdb to the early 2020s). For the wider study: The collaborator samples originated in the United States, Italy and Spain and spanned the acute and convalescent phases of COVID-19. The prospective study material was composed of cDNA or gDNA derived from T cells, B-cell-depleted T cells, or PBMCs. Where available, HLA class I and class II types were taken from metadata supplied by the sample provider and were not determined by assay-based typing. The repertoires were released in a freely available public database intended as a resource for research on the immune response to SARS-CoV-2. Samples came from the ongoing ImmuneRACE study (first 160 participants) plus 1,254 subjects from 6 global collaborators. A de-identified subject ID, COVID-19 status, age in years and sex were almost always included in the sample metadata. Subjects who had been exposed to COVID-19, were actively infected with it, or had recovered from it provided the deeply sampled blood TCRbeta repertoires that made up the dataset. Study-wide findings and limitations: Clinical and demographic metadata were provided uncurated, with the amount varying by source and participant.

CDR3 length: 18 amino acids, cysteine to phenylalanine. Only the CDR3 portion is preserved as DNA: 54 bases, with reading frame beginning at the first base. Unmatched junction bases come to 12, with V trimmed by 1 base and J by 7 bases. CDR1 and CDR2, looked up from the germline V gene (reference sequence), are LNHDA and SQIVND. Worth noting for this clone: What this receptor recognizes is not known. Per-nucleotide qualities are absent, and no much larger clonotype sits a single base away.

TCRbeta CDR3 regions were amplified from genomic DNA by means of the immunoSEQ Assay, a bias-controlled multiplex PCR. The authors' pipeline ran thus. The number of nucleated cells in each sample was estimated by amplification of reference gene primers within the assay. To quantify the absolute abundance of each unique TCRbeta CDR3 rearrangement, sequence reads were collapsed and filtered. For each sample, productive Simpson clonality was calculated as the square root of Simpson's diversity index across productive rearrangements. TCRdb provides this immuneACCESS table in a form limited to in-frame rearrangements. Some clones are lacking; in checked studies, under half of them reflect an unresolved V gene, and why the rest are absent is not known. V and J calls plus clone size are reproduced from that table; the DNA served to infer D and trimming. A total of about 170,000 clones appear in this sample, roughly 90% of them only once. The ten largest clones capture roughly 0.8% of the sample.

Participants in the prospective study were aged about 18 to 89 years, lived in 20 to 30 United States geographic areas, and enrolled through a virtual design. In the prospective study, cohorts were assigned on the basis of participant-reported clinical history obtained from a screening survey and a study questionnaire. Recovered participants in ImmuneRACE Cohort 3 were defined as having two consecutive negative NP/OP PCR tests, clearance from a healthcare professional, or resolution of symptoms. In the prospective study, mobile phlebotomists collected whole blood, serum and a nasopharyngeal or oropharyngeal swab from each participant. Over a roughly 2-month period, participants in the prospective study had the option of providing additional blood draws and questionnaires. Before DNA extraction, prospective study blood samples were shipped either frozen or at room temperature.

Sequenced: PBMCs or T cells enriched from blood (not recorded which). The receptor was derived from a woman younger than 35 who had recovered from COVID-19. The rearranged segments are TRBV19 and TRBJ2-1, with TRBD1 identical over 11 junction bases. The DNA sequence follows: TGTGCCAGTAGTATAGCCCGCGGACAGGGGGCATTAAGAAATGAGCAGTTCTTC. This yields the protein CASSIARGQGALRNEQFF.